These 14 T cell receptor beta chains were sequenced from one sample in a study of shared clonotypes between healthy human individuals. The protocol was immunoSEQ multiplex PCR, while the TCRdb copy is restricted to in-frame clones and leaves out a portion. Of approximately 1.4 million clones listed, 98% are singletons. The material sequenced was naive CD4+ T cells sorted from blood. Subset noted: CD45RA+ positively selected. These receptors all come from a man younger than 40 in good health.

The chain has TRBV14 and TRBJ2-1, with TRBD1 identical over 9 bases. V trimming: 5 bases; J trimming: 0 bases; junction bases outside the gene matches: 5. The CDR3 has 16 residues. CDR1 is SGHDN and CDR2 is FVKESK in the germline V gene. The CDR3 reads CASSSGTGISYNEQFF. The CDR3 DNA reads as TGTGCCAGCAGCTCAGGGACAGGGATCTCCTACAATGAGCAGTTCTTC.

V is TRBV10-3 and J is TRBJ2-1, with TRBD2 as a possible D gene (6 bases). V was trimmed by 7 bases and J by 5 bases, leaving 18 bases between them. Germline CDR1 reads ENHRY; CDR2 reads SYGVKD. The CDR3 spans 15 residues. The chain's CDR3 is CAIMSPRAGNNEQFF. CDR3 bases: TGTGCCATCATGTCCCCCCGCGCGGGAAACAATGAGCAGTTCTTC.

V and J are TRBV6-5 and TRBJ1-6; D remains ambiguous. CDR3 length: 12 residues. Trimming removed 8 bases from V and 12 bases from J, with 14 bases in between. Germline CDR1 reads MNHEY; CDR2 reads SVGAGI. The CDR3 DNA sequence: TGTGCCAGCCGAGCTTCGGGGAGACCCCTCCACTTT. This gives the protein CASRASGRPLHF.

V and J are TRBV15 and TRBJ2-7; 9 nucleotides agree with TRBD1. Germline values: CDR1 LNHNV, CDR2 YYDKDF (reference sequence). The CDR3 has 15 amino acids. Trimming cost V 1 base and J 2 bases; bases outside gene matches: 3. The CDR3 DNA follows: TGTGCCACCAGCAGAGGCCGGGACAGGGCCTACGAGCAGTACTTC. It specifies CATSRGRDRAYEQYF.

The genes are TRBV6-5 and TRBJ2-2; D is unresolved. CDR1 MNHEY and CDR2 SVGAGI come from the germline V gene. The length of the CDR3 is 14 residues. Trimming took 1 base from V and 4 from J, leaving 7 bases between them. As DNA, the CDR3 is TGTGCCAGCAGTTACTTCGGCAGCACCGGGGAGCTGTTTTTT. It codes for CASSYFGSTGELFF.

The genes are TRBV5-4 and TRBJ2-7, with TRBD2 matching over 12 bases. The CDR3 contains 15 residues. The ends lost 3 bases at V and 4 bases at J; junction bases unmatched: 5. CDR1 SGHNT and CDR2 YYREEE come from the germline V gene (reference sequence). Here the CDR3 DNA reads TGTGCCAGCAGCTACGGACTAGCGGGACCTTACGAGCAGTACTTC. It yields the protein CASSYGLAGPYEQYF.

CDR3 loop: CASKGLAITGELFF. The CDR3, as DNA: TGTGCCAGCAAGGGACTAGCCATCACCGGGGAGCTGTTTTTT. This chain links TRBV7-9 with TRBJ2-2, with 9 nucleotides matching TRBD2. The CDR3 is 14 residues long. Per the germline V gene, CDR1 is SEHNR and CDR2 is FQNEAQ (reference sequence). J was trimmed by 4 bases and V by 7 bases; bases with no gene match: 4.

This sequence joins TRBV15 and TRBJ2-7, with a weak D call TRBD1 (6 bases). Trimming took 1 base from V and 7 from J, leaving 8 bases between them. Germline loops: CDR1 LNHNV, CDR2 YYDKDF (reference sequence). The CDR3 is made up of 12 amino acids. The CDR3 protein is CATSRVGGEQYF. The CDR3 nucleotides are TGTGCCACCAGCAGAGTAGGGGGTGAGCAGTACTTC.

A word on this clone: Other DNA sequences in the sample encode the same CDR3. In DNA, the CDR3 is TGCGCCAGCAGCTTGGGAAGCGGGAGCACAGATACGCAGTATTTT. Its protein product is CASSLGSGSTDTQYF. This sequence joins TRBV5-1 and TRBJ2-3, with D possibly TRBD2 on 6 matching bases. The germline V and J ends were trimmed by 0 bases and 0 bases, with 8 bases remaining between them. Germline assignment: CDR1 SGHRS and CDR2 YFSETQ. CDR3 length: 15 amino acids.

The chain employs TRBV11-3 and TRBJ2-1; TRBD2 is a possible D gene (5 bases). This CDR3 contains 16 residues. The V end was cut by 0 bases, the J end by 6 bases, with 15 bases between. CDR1 and CDR2 from the germline V gene are SGHNT and YENEEA. Here the CDR3 reads CASSLESTSRGNEQFF. DNA of the CDR3: TGTGCCAGCAGCTTAGAGTCCACAAGCCGGGGCAATGAGCAGTTCTTC.

This chain uses TRBV30 with TRBJ2-1; TRBD2 matches at 7 bases. Unmatched junction bases numbered 5, after V lost 5 bases and J lost 1 base. The CDR3 has 14 residues. Per germline, CDR1 GTSNPN and CDR2 SVGIG (reference sequence). For the CDR3, the DNA is TGTGCCTGGGCAGGGAGGGGATCCTACAATGAGCAGTTCTTC. Its translation is CAWAGRGSYNEQFF.

CDR3 residues: CASSPPEGARRAFF. The CDR3 region has the DNA TGTGCCAGCAGCCCCCCCGAAGGGGCTAGAAGGGCTTTCTTT. The V and J genes are TRBV5-4 and TRBJ1-1; possibly TRBD1 for D (5 bases). CDR3 size: 14 residues. V lost 4 bases to trimming and J lost 11 bases, with 21 bases between them. The germline CDR1 and CDR2 sequences are SGHNT and YYREEE (reference sequence).

The chain is built from TRBV18 and TRBJ2-1; 13 bases line up with TRBD2. CDR3 length: 15 residues. The V gene's germline CDR1 is KGHSH and CDR2 LQKENI. V was pared by 6 bases and J by 5 bases, with 4 bases of the junction left unmatched. The CDR3 coding sequence is TGTGCCAGCTCCAGGACTAGCGGGAGAGACAATGAGCAGTTCTTC. Amino acids: CASSRTSGRDNEQFF.

This chain uses TRBV4-1 with TRBJ2-1; D is possibly TRBD1 (5 bases). V shed 1 base and J shed 6 bases, with 10 bases lying between them. Germline V gene data show CDR1 as MGHRA and CDR2 as YSYEKL. The CDR3 is 14 amino acids. CDR3 protein: CASSQGDSGNEQFF. For the CDR3, the DNA is TGCGCCAGCAGCCAAGGCGACAGTGGCAATGAGCAGTTCTTC.